The 26 T cell receptor beta chains given below trace back to one sample, sequenced in a study of Ad26.COV2.S vaccination and SARS-CoV-2 variants. TCRdb's table, derived via immunoSEQ multiplex PCR, lists solely in-frame clones and lacks some. The repertoire holds approximately 480,000 clones, with 87% as singletons. Treatment meaning: some 20 received Ad26.COV2.S at low or high dose, single or two shots; 5 received placebo; per-sample allocation not given. After the first vaccine or placebo injection, samples were drawn on day 63. The sequenced sample was peripheral blood, obtained in a trial of Ad26.COV2.S vaccine versus placebo. The receptors derive from a person aged 18-65 years who received the Ad26.COV2.S COVID-19 vaccine or a placebo.

The V gene is TRBV4-1, the J gene TRBJ2-3; TRBD1 agrees at 10 bases. Per the germline V gene, CDR1 is MGHRA and CDR2 is YSYEKL. CDR3 length: 16 residues. V lost 4 bases to trimming and J lost 5 bases; unmatched junction nucleotides: 9. CDR3: CASSRGDRGMRDTQYF. DNA of the CDR3: TGCGCCAGCAGCCGAGGGGACAGGGGAATGAGAGATACGCAGTATTTT.

In this sample, this clone turned up a few times. This chain joins TRBV6-1 and TRBJ1-1; tentative D call: TRBD1 (6 bases). V was pared by 0 bases and J by 5 bases, with 7 bases between. CDR1 is MNHNS, CDR2 SASEGT, per germline. The CDR3 contains 13 residues. DNA of the CDR3: TGTGCCAGCAGTGAAGCAAGGGGGACTGAAGCTTTCTTT. Its protein product is CASSEARGTEAFF.

The rearrangement uses TRBV12-3 or TRBV12-4 and TRBJ1-3; D ambiguous. The CDR3 totals 10 residues. The V gene lost 3 bases and the J gene lost 11 bases, with 5 bases spanning the gap. The CDR3 nucleotides are TGTGCCAGCAGTTTCGGTGCCATATATTTT. This codes for CASSFGAIYF.

This clone occurred a few times. The chain uses TRBV28 and TRBJ1-5, with 10 bases aligning to TRBD1. J lost 15 bases, V lost 8 bases, and 19 bases had no gene match. The CDR3 is 15 residues long. From germline, CDR1 is MDHEN and CDR2 SYDVKM. The CDR3 here is CASSRPTGGIWVWHF. CDR3 nucleotides: TGTGCCAGCTCTCGACCGACAGGGGGCATCTGGGTATGGCATTTT.

This clone was seen only once. This chain links TRBV11-3 with TRBJ2-2, with D possibly being TRBD1 (6 bases). This CDR3 comprises 17 residues. The V gene's germline CDR1 is SGHNT and CDR2 YENEEA. With 5 bases removed from V and 0 bases from J, the gap between germline ends came to 16 bases. The CDR3: CASSPTSGQTNTGELFF. CDR3 in DNA: TGTGCCAGCAGCCCTACCTCGGGACAAACGAACACCGGGGAGCTGTTTTTT.

The table lists this clone with a count of one. The V and J genes are TRBV27 and TRBJ1-2, with D uncertain. V lost 9 bases and J lost 4, with 6 bases in between. The germline V gene encodes CDR1 MNHEY and CDR2 SMNVEV (reference sequence). This CDR3 has 10 residues. CDR3 DNA: TGTGCCAGGAGGCCCTATGGCTACACCTTC. Protein: CARRPYGYTF.

The chain joins TRBV30 to TRBJ2-7; D is unclear. The V gene's germline CDR1 is GTSNPN and CDR2 SVGIG (reference sequence). The germline V and J ends were trimmed by 5 bases and 1 base, with 18 bases remaining between them. The CDR3 length is 15 residues. CDR3 sequence reads: CAWALDTMISYEQYF. The CDR3 DNA reads as TGTGCCTGGGCCCTCGACACCATGATATCCTACGAGCAGTACTTC. The full variable domain, rest sourced from reference TRBV30 and TRBJ2-7, is SQTIHQWPATLVQPVGSPLSLECTVEGTSNPNLYWYRQAAGRGLQLLFYSVGIGQISSEVPQNLSASRPQDRQFILSSKKLLLSDSGFYLCAWALDTMISYEQYFGPGTRLTVT.

The chain has TRBV30 and TRBJ2-7; TRBD1 matches 11 bases. The ends lost 2 bases at V and 6 bases at J; junction bases unmatched: 6. The CDR3 spans 14 residues. The germline V gene encodes CDR1 GTSNPN and CDR2 SVGIG (reference sequence). The CDR3 region is CAWSPGTGGREQYF. DNA for the CDR3: TGTGCCTGGAGTCCCGGGACAGGGGGACGCGAGCAGTACTTC.

The chain carries TRBV6-2 or TRBV6-3 and TRBJ1-2, with D unclear. Germline V CDR1 and CDR2: MNHEY, SVGEGT. Trimming removed 5 bases at V and 8 bases at J, with 15 bases between. This CDR3 has 13 residues. The CDR3: CASSDGLSGGYTF. The CDR3 DNA follows: TGTGCCAGCAGTGACGGCCTGAGCGGGGGCTACACCTTC.

The genes are TRBV10-1 and TRBJ1-6; D might be TRBD1 (5 bases). The germline gives CDR1 WNHNN, CDR2 SYGVQD (reference sequence). The CDR3 contains 16 residues. Trimming cost V 2 bases and J 9 bases, with 17 bases left between them. As DNA, the CDR3 is TGCGCCAGCAGTGAGCAGGCAGGGTGTTTTGGTTCACCCCTCCACTTT. Its protein product is CASSEQAGCFGSPLHF.

V usage is TRBV7-9 and J usage is TRBJ1-1; D might be TRBD1 (5 bases). The ends were cut back, 5 bases at V and 3 bases at J, with 19 bases in the middle. CDR1 SEHNR and CDR2 FQNEAQ come from the germline V gene (reference sequence). The length of the CDR3 is 16 residues. Here the CDR3 reads CASSLTTGPRDTEAFF. The CDR3 coding sequence is TGTGCCAGCAGCCTCACTACGGGACCGAGGGACACTGAAGCTTTCTTT.

At least ten counts were recorded for this clone. V and J are TRBV6-5 and TRBJ2-7, with 7 bases lining up with TRBD2. Unmatched junction bases numbered 12, after V lost 10 bases and J lost 0 bases. The CDR3 has 15 residues. The germline V gene has CDR1 MNHEY and CDR2 SVGAGI. The CDR3: CATVQQGLLSYEQYF. As DNA, the CDR3 is TGTGCCACCGTGCAGCAGGGACTACTCTCCTACGAGCAGTACTTC.

V gene TRBV19 combines with J gene TRBJ1-1; D uncertain. The CDR3 is 12 amino acids. Trimming cost V 6 bases and J 1 base, with 6 bases left between them. Germline V gene data show CDR1 as LNHDA and CDR2 as SQIVND (reference sequence). CDR3 DNA: TGTGCCAGTAGATGGGGGAACACTGAAGCTTTCTTT. This translates into CASRWGNTEAFF.

The chain employs TRBV14 and TRBJ2-7; the D is unclear. Germline V gives CDR1 SGHDN, CDR2 FVKESK. The CDR3 consists of 15 residues. V lost 5 bases to trimming and J lost 2 bases, with 16 bases between them. The CDR3 loop reads CASSRTTRPPYEQYF. The CDR3 coding sequence is TGTGCCAGCAGCAGAACCACCCGGCCCCCCTACGAGCAGTACTTC.

As regards this clone: Within the sample, other DNA sequences also encode this same CDR3. The rearrangement uses TRBV30 and TRBJ2-7; possibly TRBD1 for D (6 bases). Trimming shortened V by 0 bases and J by 3 bases, and 6 bases separated the two germline ends. This CDR3 comprises 12 residues. The germline V gene encodes CDR1 GTSNPN and CDR2 SVGIG (reference sequence). The CDR3 loop reads CAWSVGGYEQYF. DNA for the CDR3: TGTGCCTGGAGTGTAGGGGGCTACGAGCAGTACTTC.

For the CDR3, the DNA is TGTGCCAGCAGGGGGGGGACACCCAACTATGGCTACACCTTC. It codes for CASRGGTPNYGYTF. V gene TRBV28 combines with J gene TRBJ1-2; possible D gene TRBD1, 6 bases. Germline assignment: CDR1 MDHEN and CDR2 SYDVKM. V was shortened by 6 bases and J by 2 bases, with 13 bases between the two germline ends. The CDR3 runs to 14 residues.

V usage is TRBV7-9 and J usage is TRBJ1-4; 10 positions match TRBD1. Germline trimming cut 4 bases from V and 8 bases from J; bases unmatched to any gene: 4. Germline loops: CDR1 SEHNR, CDR2 FQNEAQ (reference sequence). The CDR3 runs 14 residues. DNA of the CDR3: TGTGCCAGCAGCTCGGACAGGGGGTGGGAAAAACTGTTTTTT. Its protein product is CASSSDRGWEKLFF.

V gene TRBV9 combines with J gene TRBJ2-7; tentative D call: TRBD2 (5 bases). The CDR3 spans 14 residues. Trimming shortened V by 3 bases and J by 2 bases, and 12 bases separated the two germline ends. The germline V gene has CDR1 SGDLS and CDR2 YYNGEE. Here the CDR3 reads CASSATDLTYEQYF. The CDR3 nucleotides read TGTGCCAGCAGCGCGACGGACTTGACCTACGAGCAGTACTTC.

The chain employs TRBV30 and TRBJ1-2; D gene ambiguous. Germline CDR1 and CDR2: GTSNPN and SVGIG (reference sequence). The CDR3 is 13 amino acids. The V end lost 3 bases, the J end lost 2 bases, and 10 bases lay between the germline ends. The CDR3 bases are TGTGCCTGGAGCGAGGGCAGGAACTATGGCTACACCTTC. This gives the protein CAWSEGRNYGYTF.

This chain links TRBV7-2 with TRBJ2-1; 7 bases are a match to TRBD2. This CDR3 contains 18 residues. Unmatched junction bases numbered 12, after V lost 4 bases and J lost 0 bases. The germline gives CDR1 SGHTA, CDR2 FQGNSA. CDR3 coding DNA: TGTGCCAGCAGCTCCGCCTTCGCACTAGCGAACTCCTACAATGAGCAGTTCTTC. Its translation: CASSSAFALANSYNEQFF.

The V gene is TRBV5-6, the J gene TRBJ1-4; D gene uncertain. The germline V gene encodes CDR1 SGHDT and CDR2 YYEEEE. V lost 2 bases to trimming and J lost 7 bases, with 15 bases between them. CDR3 length: 15 residues. CDR3 region: CASSFYRTVGEKLFF. The DNA of the CDR3 is TGTGCCAGCAGCTTTTACCGGACGGTTGGTGAAAAACTGTTTTTT. The full variable domain, its missing parts supplied by reference TRBV5-6 and TRBJ1-4, is DAGVTQSPTHLIKTRGQQVTLRCSPKSGHDTVSWYQQALGQGPQFIFQYYEEEERQRGNFPDRFSGHQFPNYSSELNVNALLLGDSALYLCASSFYRTVGEKLFFGSGTQLSVL.

The chain uses TRBV28 and TRBJ2-7; D gene uncertain. Trimming stripped 6 bases from V and 6 bases from J, with 6 bases between. CDR3 size: 10 residues. Looked up from germline, CDR1 is MDHEN and CDR2 is SYDVKM. CDR3 protein: CASSLVEQYF. CDR3 bases: TGTGCCAGCAGCCTCGTCGAGCAGTACTTC.

The chain combines TRBV7-2 with TRBJ2-1; no clear D. Trimming left V 1 base short and J 4 bases short, with 11 bases between. The CDR3 is 15 residues long. Germline-derived CDR1 and CDR2 are SGHTA and FQGNSA. The CDR3 DNA sequence: TGTGCCAGCAGCTTAGTGGTGGCGGCGTACAATGAGCAGTTCTTC. Translated: CASSLVVAAYNEQFF.

This sequence joins TRBV7-2 and TRBJ2-7; TRBD1 matches at 11 bases. Germline values: CDR1 SGHTA, CDR2 FQGNSA. CDR3 size: 16 residues. Trimming took 1 base from V and 6 from J; bases not matched to a gene: 8. The CDR3 sequence: CASSLDPPGTGGEQYF. The CDR3 DNA reads as TGTGCCAGCAGCTTAGACCCCCCGGGGACAGGGGGCGAGCAGTACTTC.

A note on this clone: This specimen includes other DNA sequences encoding the same CDR3. This chain uses TRBV19 with TRBJ2-7, with D uncertain. The CDR3 has 12 residues. Trimming took off 4 bases at V and 0 bases at J, with 4 bases between the two ends. Germline assignment: CDR1 LNHDA and CDR2 SQIVND (reference sequence). The CDR3 here is CASSRDSYEQYF. DNA of the CDR3: TGTGCCAGTAGTAGGGACTCCTACGAGCAGTACTTC.

The count of this clone is one. The chain combines TRBV6-5 with TRBJ2-7; D remains ambiguous. The CDR3 totals 15 residues. V lost 10 bases to trimming and J lost 2 bases, with 21 bases between them. The germline CDR1 and CDR2 sequences are MNHEY and SVGAGI. As DNA, the CDR3 is TGTGCCACCCGTGCACCGGGCCAGGTCACCTACGAGCAGTACTTC. Translation gives CATRAPGQVTYEQYF.